This T cell receptor (beta chain) was captured by sequencing in a study of OX40 agonist ivuxolimab in advanced cancers. Overall study: Patients received intravenous ivuxolimab every 2 weeks at 0.01 to 10 mg/kg.

This table comes from immunoSEQ multiplex PCR, and its TCRdb copy is limited to in-frame clones, with some not included. The table records some 69,000 clones, approximately 90% of them present only once. Germline CDR1 reads SGHNT; CDR2 reads YYREEE (reference sequence). This CDR3 is built from 16 residues. V was clipped by 4 bases and J by 0 bases, with 13 bases between them. Cycle 7 day 1, cycle 4 day 1, and baseline were the timepoints at which blood was sampled. The clonotype was recovered from an adult with an advanced solid tumor such as melanoma, head and neck, liver or kidney cancer. The input for sequencing was CD4+ or CD8+ T cells sorted from blood, taken in a trial of the OX40 agonist ivuxolimab. This chain links TRBV5-4 with TRBJ2-2, with D tentatively TRBD1 (5 bases). CDR3 in amino acids: CASSAFGAANTGELFF. CDR3 in DNA: TGTGCCAGCAGCGCATTTGGGGCTGCGAACACCGGGGAGCTGTTTTTT.